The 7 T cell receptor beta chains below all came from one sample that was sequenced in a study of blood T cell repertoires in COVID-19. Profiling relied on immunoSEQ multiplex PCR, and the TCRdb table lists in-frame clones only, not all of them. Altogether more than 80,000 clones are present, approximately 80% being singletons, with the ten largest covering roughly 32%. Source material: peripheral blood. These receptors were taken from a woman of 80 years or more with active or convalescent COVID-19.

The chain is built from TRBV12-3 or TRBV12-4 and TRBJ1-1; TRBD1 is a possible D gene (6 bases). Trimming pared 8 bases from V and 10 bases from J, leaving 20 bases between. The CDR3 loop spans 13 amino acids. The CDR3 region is CASRHRDRVGAFF. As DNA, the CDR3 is TGTGCCAGCCGACACAGGGACCGGGTTGGAGCTTTCTTT.

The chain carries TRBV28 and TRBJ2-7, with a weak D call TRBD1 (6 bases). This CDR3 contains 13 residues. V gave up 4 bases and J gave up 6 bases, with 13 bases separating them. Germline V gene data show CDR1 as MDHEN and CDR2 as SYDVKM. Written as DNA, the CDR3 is TGTGCCAGCAGTTCCCCCCCACAGGGCGAGCAGTACTTC. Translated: CASSSPPQGEQYF.

In DNA, the CDR3 is TGTGCCATCAGTGAGTCTCAGGGAAGAACAGATACGCAGTATTTT. Translated: CAISESQGRTDTQYF. The V call is TRBV10-3, the J call TRBJ2-3, with D maybe TRBD1 (5 bases). Germline loops: CDR1 ENHRY, CDR2 SYGVKD. Trimming took 0 bases from V and 3 from J, leaving 10 bases between them. The CDR3 spans 15 residues.

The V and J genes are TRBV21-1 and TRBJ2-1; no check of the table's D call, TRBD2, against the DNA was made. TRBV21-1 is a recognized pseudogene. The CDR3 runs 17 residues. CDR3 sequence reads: CASSKIKGKGGDNEQFF. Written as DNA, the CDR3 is TGTGCCAGCAGCAAAATTAAGGGCAAGGGAGGGGACAATGAGCAGTTCTTC.

The CDR3: CASRVAGANYGYTF. The CDR3 DNA reads TGTGCCAGCAGAGTGGCCGGGGCTAACTATGGCTACACCTTC. V and J are TRBV6-5 and TRBJ1-2; D unclear. Trimming removed 6 bases at V and 0 bases at J, with 11 bases between. The CDR3 has 14 amino acids. The germline V gene encodes CDR1 MNHEY and CDR2 SVGAGI.

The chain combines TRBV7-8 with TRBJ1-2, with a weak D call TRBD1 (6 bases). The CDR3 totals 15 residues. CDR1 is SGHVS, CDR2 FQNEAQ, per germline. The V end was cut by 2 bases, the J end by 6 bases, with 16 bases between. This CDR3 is CASSLLGGGANGYTF. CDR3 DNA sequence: TGTGCCAGCAGCTTATTAGGGGGGGGCGCAAATGGCTACACCTTC.

CDR3 sequence (DNA): TGTGCCAGCACCCTGGCTTCGGGCCGCGGGGAAAAACTGTTTTTT. Translating it yields CASTLASGRGEKLFF. The J gene is TRBJ1-4, the V gene TRBV11-2; no clear D. This CDR3 comprises 15 residues. The V gene lost 7 bases and the J gene lost 8 bases, with 20 bases spanning the gap. The V gene's germline CDR1 is SGHAT and CDR2 FQNNGV.